This TCR beta chain emerged from a study of T cells in Graves' hyperthyroidism and ophthalmopathy. Study context: Any treatment followed the collection of peripheral blood at initial diagnosis. Study conclusions and caveats: Researchers report that a 13 V-J model separated ophthalmopathy from stable hyperthyroidism. Researchers found most expanded thyroid clonotypes above 0.001 in blood as well.

Concerning this clonotype itself: What it recognizes is unknown.

Germline V gene data show CDR1 as MNHEY and CDR2 as SMNVEV (reference sequence). The CDR3 has 18 amino acids. The ends were cut back, 3 bases at V and 7 bases at J, with 28 bases in the middle. RNA transcripts gave rise to amplified TCR beta CDR3 regions. The HTBI set primed first-round TCR CDR3 RT-PCR. A single record per CDR3 protein comes from TCRdb applying MiXCR to the multiplex PCR reads. This repertoire shows some 570,000 distinct CDR3 sequences, roughly 17% found once; its top ten account for roughly 15%. Clinical symptoms, serum thyroxine and TRAb, thyroid ultrasound and orbital computed tomography together formed the diagnostic basis.

This sequence was found in a woman aged 18-29 years with Graves' ophthalmopathy. The gene calls are TRBV27 and TRBJ2-7; possibly TRBD1 for D (5 bases). What was sequenced was blood. CDR3 nucleotides: TGTGCCAGCAGTTTGAAGGGGTTGAGTGGCATCAATCTTGGGGAGCAGTACTTC. Translated, it gives CASSLKGLSGINLGEQYF.